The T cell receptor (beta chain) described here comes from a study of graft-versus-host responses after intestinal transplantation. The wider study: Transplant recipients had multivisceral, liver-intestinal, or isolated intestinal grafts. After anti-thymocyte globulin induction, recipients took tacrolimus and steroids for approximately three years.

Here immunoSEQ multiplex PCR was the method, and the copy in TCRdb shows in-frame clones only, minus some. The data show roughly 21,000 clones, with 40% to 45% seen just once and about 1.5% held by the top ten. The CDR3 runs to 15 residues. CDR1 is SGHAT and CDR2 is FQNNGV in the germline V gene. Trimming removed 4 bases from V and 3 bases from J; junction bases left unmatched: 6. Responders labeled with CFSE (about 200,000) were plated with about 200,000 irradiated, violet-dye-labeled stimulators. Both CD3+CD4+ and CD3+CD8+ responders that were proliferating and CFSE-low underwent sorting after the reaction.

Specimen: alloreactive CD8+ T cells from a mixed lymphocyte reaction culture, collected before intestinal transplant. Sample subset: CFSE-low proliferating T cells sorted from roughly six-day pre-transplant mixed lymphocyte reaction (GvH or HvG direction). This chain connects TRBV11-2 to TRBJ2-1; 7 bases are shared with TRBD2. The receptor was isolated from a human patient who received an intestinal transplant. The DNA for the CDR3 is TGTGCCAGCAGCTGGGGGGGAGGGATCTACAATGAGCAGTTCTTC. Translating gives CASSWGGGIYNEQFF.